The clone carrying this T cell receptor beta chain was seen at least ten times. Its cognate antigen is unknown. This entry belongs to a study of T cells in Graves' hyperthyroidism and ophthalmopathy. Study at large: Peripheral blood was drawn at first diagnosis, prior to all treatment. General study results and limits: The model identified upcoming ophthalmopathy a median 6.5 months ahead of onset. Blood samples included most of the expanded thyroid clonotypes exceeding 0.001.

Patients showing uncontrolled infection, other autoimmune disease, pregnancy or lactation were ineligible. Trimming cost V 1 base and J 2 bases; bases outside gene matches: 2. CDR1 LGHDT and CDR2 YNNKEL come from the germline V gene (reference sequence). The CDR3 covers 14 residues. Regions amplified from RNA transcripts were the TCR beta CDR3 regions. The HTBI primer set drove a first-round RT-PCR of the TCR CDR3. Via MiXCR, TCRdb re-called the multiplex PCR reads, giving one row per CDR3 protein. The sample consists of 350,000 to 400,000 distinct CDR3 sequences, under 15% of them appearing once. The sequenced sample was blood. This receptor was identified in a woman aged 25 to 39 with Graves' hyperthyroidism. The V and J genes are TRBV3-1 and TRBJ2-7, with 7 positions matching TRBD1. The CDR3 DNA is TGTGCCAGCAGCCAAGCCGGGACAGCCTACGAGCAGTACTTC. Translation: CASSQAGTAYEQYF.